The sequence of this T cell receptor (beta chain) was determined in a study of T cell responses to AZD1222 COVID-19 vaccine. Germline CDR1 SGHAT, CDR2 FQNNGV. V lost 6 bases and J lost 5, with 22 bases in between. The CDR3 length is 16 residues. The protocol was immunoSEQ multiplex PCR, while the TCRdb copy is restricted to in-frame clones and leaves out a portion. The sample holds roughly 180,000 clones, roughly 90% seen once. The chain uses TRBV11-2 and TRBJ2-5; D may be TRBD1 (5 bases). The specimen comprised peripheral blood, sampled on day 0 of AZD1222 vaccination. This receptor was taken from an adult in good health. CDR3 DNA: TGTGCCAGCAGACCCTCATGGCCCCCAGGGCGGGAGACCCAGTACTTC. This sequence encodes CASRPSWPPGRETQYF.